The 10 T cell receptor beta chains reported below all come from one sample, sequenced in a study of T-cell reconstitution after alpha-beta-depleted transplantation in children. Unique molecular identifiers were incorporated into the prepared TCRbeta library. In TCRdb, the PCR reads were re-called with MiXCR into one record per CDR3 protein. The sample carries 200,000 to 250,000 distinct CDR3 sequences, approximately 10% recorded once. This material consisted of PBMCs, taken before TCRalphabeta/CD19-depleted stem cell transplant. These receptors were collected from a child younger than two with acute myeloid leukemia, due to receive a stem cell transplant.

This clonotype was seen repeatedly, ten times or more. The chain links TRBV28 to TRBJ2-6; 7 bases fit TRBD2. V dropped 4 bases and J dropped 1; count of bases not matched to a gene: 1. Germline V gene data show CDR1 as MDHEN and CDR2 as SYDVKM. This CDR3 is 15 amino acids long. The CDR3 loop reads CASSYGGSGANVLTF. DNA for the CDR3: TGTGCCAGCAGTTACGGGGGGTCTGGGGCCAACGTCCTGACTTTC.

This clonotype has a count of ten or more. This chain uses TRBV24-1 with TRBJ2-3; perhaps D is TRBD1 or TRBD2 (5 bases each). The CDR3 is 18 amino acids. The V and J ends lost 5 bases and 0 bases respectively, with 20 bases between them. Germline CDR1 is KGHDR and CDR2 is SFDVKD. The CDR3 loop is CATSATDLRDRSTDTQYF. The CDR3 region has the DNA TGTGCCACCAGTGCTACTGATCTCAGGGACCGAAGCACAGATACGCAGTATTTT.

This clonotype has a count of ten or more. This chain joins TRBV20-1 and TRBJ2-5, with TRBD1 identical over 8 bases. Trimming cost V 0 bases and J 5 bases; bases outside gene matches: 8. The CDR3 runs to 15 residues. In germline, CDR1 is DFQATT, CDR2 SNEGSKA (reference sequence). The CDR3 loop reads CSARDSGQGGETQYF. DNA for the CDR3: TGCAGTGCTAGAGATTCTGGACAGGGCGGGGAGACCCAGTACTTC.

V is TRBV6-2 or TRBV6-3 and J is TRBJ1-2, with a weak D call TRBD1 (6 bases). The CDR3 covers 15 residues. Germline V gene lookup returns CDR1 MNHEY and CDR2 SVGEGT. Deletions cut 5 bases from V and 4 bases from J, with 17 bases between. CDR3 residues: CASSTRTVASYGYTF. CDR3 nucleotide sequence: TGTGCCAGCAGTACTCGGACAGTAGCTAGCTATGGCTACACCTTC.

This clonotype was detected many times. The chain couples TRBV18 to TRBJ2-7, with a tentative D call TRBD2 (5 bases). The CDR3 runs to 13 residues. Germline V lookup: CDR1 KGHSH, CDR2 LQKENI. Trimming removed 3 bases from V and 4 bases from J, with 10 bases in between. CDR3 sequence: CASSPAGSYEQYF. The CDR3 region has the DNA TGTGCCAGCTCACCGGCGGGTTCTTACGAGCAGTACTTC.

V and J are TRBV7-8 and TRBJ1-6; D ambiguous. CDR3 length equals 17 residues. V lost 0 bases and J lost 0, with 9 bases in between. Germline V gene data show CDR1 as SGHVS and CDR2 as FQNEAQ. CDR3 in DNA: TGTGCCAGCAGCTTAGCGGTGCGTGGCTCCTATAATTCACCCCTCCACTTT. Protein sequence: CASSLAVRGSYNSPLHF.

In DNA form, the CDR3 reads TGCGCCAGCAGTCTTACCACGCCGGGACAGGGTTTGGATCAGCCCCAGCATTTT. This sequence encodes CASSLTTPGQGLDQPQHF. The genes are TRBV23-1 and TRBJ1-5, with 9 positions matching TRBD1. TRBV23-1 is an open reading frame whose function is uncertain. The CDR3 is 18 residues long. The ends lost 4 bases at V and 5 bases at J; junction bases unmatched: 15.

The rearrangement links TRBV2 to TRBJ2-2; possibly TRBD2 for D (6 bases). CDR1 and CDR2 (germline): SNHLY, FYNNEI. The CDR3 covers 15 residues. With 4 bases removed from V and 4 bases from J, the gap between germline ends came to 13 bases. The CDR3 region is CASSVQGGITGELFF. The CDR3 region has the DNA TGTGCCAGCAGTGTTCAGGGAGGTATCACCGGGGAGCTGTTTTTT.

This clonotype was seen repeatedly, ten times or more. This rearrangement joins TRBV20-1 to TRBJ1-2; TRBD1 aligns across 8 bases. CDR1 is DFQATT, CDR2 SNEGSKA, per germline (reference sequence). The CDR3 sequence is 12 residues long. V shed 3 bases and J 6 bases; nucleotides not matched to a gene: 3. The CDR3 bases are TGCAGTGCTAGCAGGGGGCCCAATGGCTACACCTTC. Translating it yields CSASRGPNGYTF.

This clonotype has ten or more counts. This chain connects TRBV5-1 to TRBJ2-2; 7 nucleotides agree with TRBD1. Trimming removed 2 bases from V and 2 bases from J; junction bases left unmatched: 6. CDR1 and CDR2 from the germline V gene are SGHRS and YFSETQ. The CDR3 extends over 16 amino acids. This chain's CDR3 is CASSLPGQSNTGELFF. The CDR3, as DNA: TGCGCCAGCAGCTTACCGGGACAGAGTAACACCGGGGAGCTGTTTTTT.